This TCR beta chain was captured in a study of cytomegalovirus exposure and HLA in healthy donors. Study-wide findings and caveats: Most TCRs appeared rarely, but some public TCRs recurred in many donors. A later analysis found first-cohort TCR clusters tended to co-occur in the 120 validation repertoires.

Points on this clone: What it binds is unknown.

The table came from immunoSEQ multiplex PCR; TCRdb's copy has only in-frame clones and leaves some out. The table shows about 120,000 clones, with 80% to 90% occurring only once. CDR3 length: 14 residues. Trimming left V 2 bases short and J 0 bases short, with 7 bases between. The germline V gene has CDR1 SGHVS and CDR2 FQNEAQ. The donors were members of the validation cohort, which comprised roughly 130 subjects and was separate from the first cohort of 600 to 800 subjects. The clonotype originates from a woman aged 18-29 years in good health and CMV-seronegative. What was sequenced was PBMCs. This chain links TRBV7-8 with TRBJ1-1; D is ambiguous. CDR3 DNA: TGTGCCAGCAGCTTAAAGCTGATGAACACTGAAGCTTTCTTT. This sequence encodes CASSLKLMNTEAFF.